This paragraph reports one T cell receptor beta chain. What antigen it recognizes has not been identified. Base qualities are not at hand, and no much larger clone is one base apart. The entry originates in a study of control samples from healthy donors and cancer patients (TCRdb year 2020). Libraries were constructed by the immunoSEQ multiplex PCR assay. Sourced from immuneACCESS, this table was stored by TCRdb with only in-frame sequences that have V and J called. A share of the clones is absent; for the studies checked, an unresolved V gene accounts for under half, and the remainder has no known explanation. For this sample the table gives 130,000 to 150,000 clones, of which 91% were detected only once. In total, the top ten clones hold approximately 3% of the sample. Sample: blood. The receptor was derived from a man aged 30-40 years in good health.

The nucleotide sequence is given as TGTGCCAGCAGCCAAGCCGGTTCACCCCTCCACTTT. Its amino acids are CASSQAGSPLHF. This chain is built from TRBV13 and TRBJ1-6, with the identity of the D gene unclear. From the cysteine up to the phenylalanine, the CDR3 has a length of 12 residues. Only the CDR3 portion is preserved as DNA: 36 bases, with reading frame beginning at the first base. The V end loses 5 bases and the J end loses 9 bases, and a stretch of 8 bases separates them. Reading the germline V gene (reference sequence) gives CDR1 PRHDT and CDR2 FYEKMQ.